The 5 T cell receptor beta chains listed next were all sequenced from one sample in a study of blood T cells in healthy people across ages. Primers used in a second PCR of about 7 to 12 cycles were a sample-barcoded 5' primer and a J-beta primer mix. Via MiXCR, TCRdb re-called the 5' RACE reads, giving one row per CDR3 protein. Among almost 1 million distinct CDR3 sequences listed, roughly 50% were seen once. Sequencing was performed on blood. Receptor source: a woman aged 55-69 years in good health.

This rearrangement joins TRBV7-6 to TRBJ1-6, with D maybe TRBD1 (5 bases). The V and J ends lost 5 bases and 0 bases respectively, with 11 bases between them. This CDR3 spans 16 amino acids. The V gene's germline CDR1 is SGHVS and CDR2 FNYEAQ. CDR3 in DNA: TGTGCCAGCAGCCCCCAGGGAAGCTCCTATAATTCACCCCTCCACTTT. This sequence encodes CASSPQGSSYNSPLHF.

The table lists this clonotype with a count of one. The chain carries TRBV4-1 and TRBJ2-4; 9 bases align to TRBD2. The DNA end favors TRBJ2-7, so the J call may be wrong. This CDR3 has 17 residues. Germline loops: CDR1 MGHRA, CDR2 YSYEKL. The CDR3 loop is CASSPGTAREGPYEQYF. The CDR3 nucleotides are TGCGCCAGCAGCCCCGGGACGGCGCGGGAGGGACCCTACGAGCAGTACTTC.

This clonotype was seen more than once but under ten times. The rearrangement uses TRBV27 and TRBJ2-5; TRBD1 aligns across 7 bases. V lost 0 bases and J lost 5; bases outside the gene matches: 3. Per germline, CDR1 MNHEY and CDR2 SMNVEV (reference sequence). The CDR3 runs to 14 residues. CDR3 DNA sequence: TGTGCCAGCAGTTTATCAGGACAGGCGGAGACCCAGTACTTC. Its protein is CASSLSGQAETQYF.

This clonotype was seen a handful of times. The chain links TRBV30 to TRBJ1-1, with no clear D. CDR1 is GTSNPN, CDR2 SVGIG, per germline (reference sequence). V was pared by 1 base and J by 3 bases, with 9 bases between. CDR3 size: 13 residues. CDR3 amino acids: CAWSEGSHTEAFF. In nucleotides, the CDR3 is TGTGCCTGGAGTGAGGGCAGCCACACTGAAGCTTTCTTT.

CDR3 bases: TGCAGCGTTGGGTTCCAGGGGGCCAACGTCCTGACTTTC. This translates into CSVGFQGANVLTF. V and J are TRBV29-1 and TRBJ2-6; no definite D call. CDR1 is SQVTM, CDR2 ANQGSEA, per germline. There are 13 residues in the CDR3. V shed 4 bases and J shed 4 bases, with 8 bases lying between them.